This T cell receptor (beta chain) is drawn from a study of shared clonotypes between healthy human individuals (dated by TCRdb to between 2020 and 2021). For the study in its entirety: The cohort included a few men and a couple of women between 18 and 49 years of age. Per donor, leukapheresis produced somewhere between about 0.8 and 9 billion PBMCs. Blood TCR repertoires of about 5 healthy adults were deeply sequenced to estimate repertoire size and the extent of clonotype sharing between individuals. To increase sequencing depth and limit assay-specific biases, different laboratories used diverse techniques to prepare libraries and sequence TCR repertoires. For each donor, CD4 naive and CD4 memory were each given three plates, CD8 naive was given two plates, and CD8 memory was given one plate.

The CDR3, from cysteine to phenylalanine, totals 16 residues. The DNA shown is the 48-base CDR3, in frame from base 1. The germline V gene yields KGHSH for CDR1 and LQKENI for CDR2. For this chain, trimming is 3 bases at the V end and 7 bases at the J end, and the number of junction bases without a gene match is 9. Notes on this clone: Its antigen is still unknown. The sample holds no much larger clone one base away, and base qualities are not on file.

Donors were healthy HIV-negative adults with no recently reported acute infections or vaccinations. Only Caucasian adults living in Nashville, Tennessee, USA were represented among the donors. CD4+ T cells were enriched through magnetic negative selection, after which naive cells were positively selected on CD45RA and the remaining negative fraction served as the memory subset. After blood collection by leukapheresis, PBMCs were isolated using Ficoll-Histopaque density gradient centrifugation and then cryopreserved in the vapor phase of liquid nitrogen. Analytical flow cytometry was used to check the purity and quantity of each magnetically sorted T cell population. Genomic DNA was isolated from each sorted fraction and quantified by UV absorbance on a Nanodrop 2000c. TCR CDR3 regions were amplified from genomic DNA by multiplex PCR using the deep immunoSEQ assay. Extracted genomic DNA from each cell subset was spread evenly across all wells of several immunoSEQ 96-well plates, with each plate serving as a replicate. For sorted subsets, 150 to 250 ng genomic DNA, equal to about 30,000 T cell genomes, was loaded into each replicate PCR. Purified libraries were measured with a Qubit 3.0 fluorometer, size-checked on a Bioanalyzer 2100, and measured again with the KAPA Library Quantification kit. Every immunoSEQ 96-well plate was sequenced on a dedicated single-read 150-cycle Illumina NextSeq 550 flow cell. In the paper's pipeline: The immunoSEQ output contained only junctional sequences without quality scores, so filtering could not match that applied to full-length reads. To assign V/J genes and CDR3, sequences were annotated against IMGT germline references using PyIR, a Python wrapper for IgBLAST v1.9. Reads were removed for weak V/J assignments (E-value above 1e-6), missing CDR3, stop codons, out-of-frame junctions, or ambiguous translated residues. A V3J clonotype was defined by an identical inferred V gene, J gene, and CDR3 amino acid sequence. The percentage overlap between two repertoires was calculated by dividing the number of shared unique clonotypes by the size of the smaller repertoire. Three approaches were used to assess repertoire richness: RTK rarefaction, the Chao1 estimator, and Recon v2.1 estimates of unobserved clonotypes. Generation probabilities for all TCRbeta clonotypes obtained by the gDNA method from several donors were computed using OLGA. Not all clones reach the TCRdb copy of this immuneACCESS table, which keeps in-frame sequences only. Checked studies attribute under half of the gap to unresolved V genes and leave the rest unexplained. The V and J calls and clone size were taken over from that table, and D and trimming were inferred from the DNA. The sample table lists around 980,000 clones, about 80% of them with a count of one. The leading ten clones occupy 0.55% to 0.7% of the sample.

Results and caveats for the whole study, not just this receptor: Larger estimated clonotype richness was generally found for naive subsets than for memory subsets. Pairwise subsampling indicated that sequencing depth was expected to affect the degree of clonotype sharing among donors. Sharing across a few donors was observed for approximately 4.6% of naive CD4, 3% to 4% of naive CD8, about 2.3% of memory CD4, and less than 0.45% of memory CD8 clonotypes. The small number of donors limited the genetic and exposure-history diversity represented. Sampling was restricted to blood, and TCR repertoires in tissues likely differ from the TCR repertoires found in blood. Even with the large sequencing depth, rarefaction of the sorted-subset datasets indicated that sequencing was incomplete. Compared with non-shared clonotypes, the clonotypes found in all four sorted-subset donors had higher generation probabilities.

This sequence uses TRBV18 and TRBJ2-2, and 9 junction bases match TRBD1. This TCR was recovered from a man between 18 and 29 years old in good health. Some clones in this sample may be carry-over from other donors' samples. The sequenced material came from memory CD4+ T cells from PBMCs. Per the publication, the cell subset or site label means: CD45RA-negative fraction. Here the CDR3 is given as CASSPPGQGQNGELFF. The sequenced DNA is TGTGCCAGCTCACCCCCGGGACAGGGTCAAAACGGGGAGCTGTTTTTT.